The rows below give T cell receptor beta chains drawn from one sample of a study of cytomegalovirus exposure and HLA in healthy donors. Some clones are missing from TCRdb's copy, which holds only in-frame ones; the method was immunoSEQ multiplex PCR. This sample carries under 250,000 clones, roughly 84% of them seen once, and the ten largest clones take 1.3%. Sequencing was carried out using PBMCs. The source of these receptors is a human donor in good health. Each CDR3 is given with its conserved first and last residue. A D gene is named only where the DNA matches it firmly. The size of a clone is reported for some rows only, either as once, few or many, or as a class for expanded clones.

j_gene: TRBJ1-1; v_gene: TRBV5-1; d_gene: .; abundance: .; CDR3nt: TGCGCCAGCTCTCACGGTGTGAACACTGAAGCTTTCTTT; CDR3aa: CASSHGVNTEAFF
j_gene: TRBJ2-7; v_gene: TRBV2; d_gene: .; abundance: .; CDR3nt: TGTGCCAGCAGTGAGGAGGGACTCAACGGCTACGAGCAGTACTTC; CDR3aa: CASSEEGLNGYEQYF
j_gene: TRBJ2-5; v_gene: TRBV6-1; d_gene: TRBD2; abundance: .; CDR3nt: TGTGCCAGCAGTGAAGCGCTTCTCAGCGGGGGGTACCAAGAGACCCAGTACTTC; CDR3aa: CASSEALLSGGYQETQYF
j_gene: TRBJ2-5; v_gene: TRBV15; d_gene: TRBD1; abundance: few; CDR3nt: TGTGCCACCAGCAGAGCCGACAGGGGGAATCAGTACTTC; CDR3aa: CATSRADRGNQYF
j_gene: TRBJ2-1; v_gene: TRBV5-1; d_gene: .; abundance: .; CDR3nt: TGCGCCAGCAAGGGGACAGCCGGCGGGACTTACAATGAGCAGTTCTTC; CDR3aa: CASKGTAGGTYNEQFF
j_gene: TRBJ2-1; v_gene: TRBV5-1; d_gene: TRBD2; abundance: .; CDR3nt: TGCGCCAGCAGCTTGGTAGGAGCGGGAGGGAGCAATGAGCAGTTCTTC; CDR3aa: CASSLVGAGGSNEQFF
j_gene: TRBJ2-7; v_gene: TRBV28; d_gene: .; abundance: .; CDR3nt: TGTGCCAGCAGTTTGGGACTCGCACCCTACGAGCAGTACTTC; CDR3aa: CASSLGLAPYEQYF
j_gene: TRBJ2-7; v_gene: TRBV7-2; d_gene: .; abundance: few; CDR3nt: TGTGCCAGCAGCTTAGAGCTTCAGAGCGGTTTCTACGAGCAGTACTTC; CDR3aa: CASSLELQSGFYEQYF
j_gene: TRBJ2-2; v_gene: TRBV7-9; d_gene: .; abundance: once; CDR3nt: TGTGCCAGCAGCTCCCCGTTCGGGGAGCTGTTTTTT; CDR3aa: CASSSPFGELFF
j_gene: TRBJ1-1; v_gene: TRBV7-2; d_gene: .; abundance: few; CDR3nt: TGTGCCAGCAGCACCCAATCGACCGGGGAAGCTTTCTTT; CDR3aa: CASSTQSTGEAFF
j_gene: TRBJ1-6; v_gene: TRBV30; d_gene: TRBD1; abundance: .; CDR3nt: TGTGCCTGGAGTGTTCAGCCAGGGGGCCGTAATTCACCCCTCCACTTT; CDR3aa: CAWSVQPGGRNSPLHF
j_gene: TRBJ2-7; v_gene: TRBV4-3; d_gene: TRBD2; abundance: few; CDR3nt: TGCGCCAGCAGCCAAGACAATAGCGGGACGTCCTACGAGCAGTACTTC; CDR3aa: CASSQDNSGTSYEQYF
j_gene: TRBJ2-1; v_gene: TRBV30; d_gene: .; abundance: .; CDR3nt: TGTGCCTGGAGTGGCAGCGCTTGGGATGAGCAGTTCTTC; CDR3aa: CAWSGSAWDEQFF
j_gene: TRBJ1-3; v_gene: TRBV9; d_gene: .; abundance: .; CDR3nt: TGTGCCAGCAGCGTAACGGGGTCCCTTTACTCTGGAAACACCATATATTTT; CDR3aa: CASSVTGSLYSGNTIYF
j_gene: TRBJ2-1; v_gene: TRBV7-3; d_gene: .; abundance: .; CDR3nt: TGTGCCAGCAGCCCAACAGGGAACAATGAGCAGTTCTTC; CDR3aa: CASSPTGNNEQFF
j_gene: TRBJ2-1; v_gene: TRBV18; d_gene: TRBD1; abundance: .; CDR3nt: TGTGCCAGCTCACCGTACGGGACAGCCCATTCCAATGAGCAGTTCTTC; CDR3aa: CASSPYGTAHSNEQFF